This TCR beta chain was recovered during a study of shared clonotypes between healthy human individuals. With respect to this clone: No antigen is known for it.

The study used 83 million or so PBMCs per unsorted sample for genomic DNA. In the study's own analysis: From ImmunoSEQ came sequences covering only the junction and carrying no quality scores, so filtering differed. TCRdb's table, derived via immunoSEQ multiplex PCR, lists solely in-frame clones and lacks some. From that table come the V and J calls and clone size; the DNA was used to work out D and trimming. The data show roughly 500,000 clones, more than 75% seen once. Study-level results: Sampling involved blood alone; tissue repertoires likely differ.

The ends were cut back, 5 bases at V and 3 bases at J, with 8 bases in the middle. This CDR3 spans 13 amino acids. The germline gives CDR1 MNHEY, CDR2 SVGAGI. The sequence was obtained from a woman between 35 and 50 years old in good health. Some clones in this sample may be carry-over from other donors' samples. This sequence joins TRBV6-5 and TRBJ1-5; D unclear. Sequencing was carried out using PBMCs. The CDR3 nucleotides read TGTGCCAGCAGTCTAACCCACAATCAGCCCCAGCATTTT. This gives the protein CASSLTHNQPQHF.